The 16 T cell receptor beta chains given below trace back to one sample, sequenced in a study of cytomegalovirus exposure and HLA in healthy donors. 60 Vbeta and 13 Jbeta primers were used in PCR. Repertoires were generated with immunoSEQ multiplex PCR, while TCRdb's copy carries only in-frame clones and drops some. The sample carries fewer than 85,000 clones, about three quarters recorded once. The material sequenced was PBMCs. Receptors were obtained from a woman in her thirties or forties in good health and CMV-seropositive.

The chain has TRBV27 and TRBJ1-1, with a possible D match to TRBD1 (5 bases). The germline CDR1 and CDR2 sequences are MNHEY and SMNVEV (reference sequence). The germline V and J ends were trimmed by 5 bases and 1 base, with 14 bases remaining between them. The CDR3 spans 15 residues. The CDR3, as DNA: TGTGCCAGCAGTCCCCGGGCGGACAAGAACACTGAAGCTTTCTTT. Its translation: CASSPRADKNTEAFF.

The chain combines TRBV28 with TRBJ1-5, with a weak D call TRBD1 (6 bases). Trimming took 1 base from V and 1 from J, leaving 8 bases between them. The germline gives CDR1 MDHEN, CDR2 SYDVKM. The CDR3 covers 15 residues. CDR3 sequence (DNA): TGTGCCAGCAGTTTATCAGGGGTGAGCAATCAGCCCCAGCATTTT. Encoded protein: CASSLSGVSNQPQHF.

The chain joins TRBV7-9 to TRBJ2-2; no firm D call. There are 13 residues in the CDR3. Trimming removed 5 bases from V and 4 bases from J, with 8 bases in between. The germline gives CDR1 SEHNR, CDR2 FQNEAQ (reference sequence). The CDR3 loop reads CASSLSVTGELFF. CDR3 DNA sequence: TGTGCCAGCAGCCTGTCGGTCACCGGGGAGCTGTTTTTT.

This clone was recorded once. The chain has TRBV14 and TRBJ1-2; 8 nucleotides agree with TRBD1. Germline CDR1 is SGHDN and CDR2 is FVKESK. CDR3 size: 14 residues. With V trimmed by 5 bases and J by 5 bases, 7 bases remained unmatched. The CDR3 here is CASSLRDRRYGYTF. CDR3 sequence (DNA): TGTGCCAGCAGCTTAAGGGACAGGAGGTATGGCTACACCTTC.

This clone has at least ten counts. The rearrangement links TRBV6-6 to TRBJ2-1, with 7 bases identical to TRBD1. The CDR3 covers 13 residues. V trimming: 5 bases; J trimming: 12 bases; junction bases outside the gene matches: 10. The germline V gene encodes CDR1 MNHNY and CDR2 SVGAGI (reference sequence). The CDR3 sequence: CASSPPTGIGQFF. The CDR3 DNA reads as TGTGCCAGCAGTCCACCGACAGGGATCGGGCAGTTCTTC.

This clone has just a few counts. This sequence joins TRBV6-5 and TRBJ2-7, with a weak D call TRBD2 (6 bases). Germline CDR1 is MNHEY and CDR2 is SVGAGI. This CDR3 is built from 12 residues. V lost 8 bases and J lost 2, with 10 bases in between. In nucleotides, the CDR3 is TGTGCCAGCGGGTCGGGAGCCTACGAGCAGTACTTC. This translates into CASGSGAYEQYF.

The chain links TRBV15 to TRBJ1-2, with TRBD1 matching 8 bases. CDR1 and CDR2 (germline): LNHNV, YYDKDF (reference sequence). Trimming removed 0 bases from V and 7 bases from J; junction bases left unmatched: 1. This CDR3 spans 13 amino acids. The CDR3 DNA follows: TGTGCCACCAGCAGAGAAACAGGGGGTGGCTACACCTTC. This translates into CATSRETGGGYTF.

This clone turned up a few times. This chain joins TRBV7-2 and TRBJ1-2; 7 bases fit TRBD1. There are 14 residues in the CDR3. V lost 4 bases and J lost 6; bases outside the gene matches: 8. The germline V gene has CDR1 SGHTA and CDR2 FQGNSA. CDR3 region: CASSYDRVMHGYTF. Here the CDR3 DNA reads TGTGCCAGCAGCTACGACAGGGTGATGCATGGCTACACCTTC.

The chain is built from TRBV5-4 and TRBJ2-5; tentatively, D is TRBD2 (7 bases). CDR1 and CDR2 from the germline V gene are SGHNT and YYREEE (reference sequence). This CDR3 is built from 15 residues. Trimming removed 5 bases at V and 5 bases at J, with 19 bases between. The CDR3 DNA follows: TGTGCCAGCAGACCTCACGATGGGGGGGCCGAGACCCAGTACTTC. Translated: CASRPHDGGAETQYF.

This chain connects TRBV29-1 to TRBJ2-7, with D tentatively TRBD1 (6 bases). Trimming removed 7 bases from V and 4 bases from J, with 17 bases in between. Germline assignment: CDR1 SQVTM and CDR2 ANQGSEA. CDR3 length: 13 amino acids. The CDR3 DNA sequence: TGCAGCGCCACTGGACAGATAAAGTACGAGCAGTACTTC. This gives the protein CSATGQIKYEQYF.

This clone was picked up a small number of times. The CDR3 nucleotides read TGTGCCAGCAGCTGGTTTCTGGGAGATACGAGCTACTACGAGCAGTACTTC. This sequence encodes CASSWFLGDTSYYEQYF. The chain has TRBV5-6 and TRBJ2-7, with a weak D call TRBD2 (5 bases). CDR1 and CDR2 from the germline V gene are SGHDT and YYEEEE. V lost 3 bases and J lost 3, with 22 bases in between. CDR3 size: 17 residues.

The rearrangement links TRBV4-1 to TRBJ2-3, with D possibly being TRBD1 (6 bases). Germline assignment: CDR1 MGHRA and CDR2 YSYEKL. V lost 1 base to trimming and J lost 0 bases, with 8 bases between them. This CDR3 comprises 15 residues. CDR3 residues: CASSQATGSTDTQYF. The CDR3, as DNA: TGCGCCAGCAGCCAAGCTACAGGGAGCACAGATACGCAGTATTTT.

The chain carries TRBV5-1 and TRBJ2-1, with 10 bases fitting TRBD2. V trimming: 3 bases; J trimming: 6 bases; junction bases outside the gene matches: 12. The germline V gene encodes CDR1 SGHRS and CDR2 YFSETQ. The CDR3 consists of 17 residues. For the CDR3, the DNA is TGCGCCAGCAGCTCCGGTCGGACGCTAGCGGGAGCCAATGAGCAGTTCTTC. Its protein product is CASSSGRTLAGANEQFF.

This clone has more than one count but fewer than ten. This chain joins TRBV5-1 and TRBJ1-1, with TRBD1 matching over 10 bases. The CDR3 spans 15 residues. V shed 2 bases, J shed 5 bases, and the junction held 6 bases outside the gene matches. Germline CDR1 SGHRS, CDR2 YFSETQ. CDR3 nucleotides: TGCGCCAGCAGCTTCCAGACAGGGGGCCCTACTGAAGCTTTCTTT. It codes for CASSFQTGGPTEAFF.

J is TRBJ2-3 and V is TRBV5-1; 8 bases are a match to TRBD1. The ends lost 4 bases at V and 4 bases at J; junction bases unmatched: 8. The V gene's germline CDR1 is SGHRS and CDR2 YFSETQ. This CDR3 is 15 amino acids long. Here the CDR3 DNA reads TGCGCCAGCAGCCTGCAGGGGGCAGTCGCAGATACGCAGTATTTT. Protein sequence: CASSLQGAVADTQYF.

V gene TRBV11-1 combines with J gene TRBJ1-2; 7 nucleotides align to TRBD1. Germline CDR1 and CDR2: SGHAT and FQDESV (reference sequence). This CDR3 is built from 18 residues. V trimming: 5 bases; J trimming: 4 bases; junction bases outside the gene matches: 19. This CDR3 reads CASSLVGQPAFYLYGYTF. The DNA of the CDR3 is TGTGCCAGCAGCCTCGTGGGACAGCCAGCTTTCTACCTCTATGGCTACACCTTC.